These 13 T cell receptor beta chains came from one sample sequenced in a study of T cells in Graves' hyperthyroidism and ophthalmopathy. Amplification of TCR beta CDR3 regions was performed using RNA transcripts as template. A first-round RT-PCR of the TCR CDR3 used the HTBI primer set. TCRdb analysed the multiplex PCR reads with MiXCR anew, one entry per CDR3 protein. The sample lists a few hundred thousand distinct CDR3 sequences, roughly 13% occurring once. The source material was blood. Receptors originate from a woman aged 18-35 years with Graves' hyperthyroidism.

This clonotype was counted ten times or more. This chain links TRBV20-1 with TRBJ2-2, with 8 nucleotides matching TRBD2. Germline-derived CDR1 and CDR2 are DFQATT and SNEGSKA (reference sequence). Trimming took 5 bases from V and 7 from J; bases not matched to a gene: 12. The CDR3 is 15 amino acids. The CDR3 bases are TGCAGTGCTGGTGGGACCGGGAGGGCCATCGGGGAGCTGTTTTTT. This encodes CSAGGTGRAIGELFF.

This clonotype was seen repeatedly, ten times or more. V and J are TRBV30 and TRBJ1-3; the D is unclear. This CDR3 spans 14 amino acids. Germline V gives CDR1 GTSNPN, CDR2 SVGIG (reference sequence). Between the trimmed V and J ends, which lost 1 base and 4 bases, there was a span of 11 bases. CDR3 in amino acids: CAWSGFAYGNTIYF. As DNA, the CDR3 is TGTGCCTGGAGTGGATTCGCTTACGGAAACACCATATATTTT.

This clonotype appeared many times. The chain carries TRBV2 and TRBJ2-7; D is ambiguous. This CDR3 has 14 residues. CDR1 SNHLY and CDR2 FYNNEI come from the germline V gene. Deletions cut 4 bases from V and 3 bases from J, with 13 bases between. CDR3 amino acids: CASSVAGLIYEQYF. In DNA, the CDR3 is TGTGCCAGCAGTGTAGCCGGGTTGATCTACGAGCAGTACTTC.

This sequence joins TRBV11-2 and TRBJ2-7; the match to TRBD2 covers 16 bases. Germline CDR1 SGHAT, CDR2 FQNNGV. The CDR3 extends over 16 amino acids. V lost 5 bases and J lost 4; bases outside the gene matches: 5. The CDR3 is CASSPGLAGGGYEQYF. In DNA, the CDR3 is TGTGCCAGCAGCCCGGGACTAGCGGGAGGGGGGTACGAGCAGTACTTC.

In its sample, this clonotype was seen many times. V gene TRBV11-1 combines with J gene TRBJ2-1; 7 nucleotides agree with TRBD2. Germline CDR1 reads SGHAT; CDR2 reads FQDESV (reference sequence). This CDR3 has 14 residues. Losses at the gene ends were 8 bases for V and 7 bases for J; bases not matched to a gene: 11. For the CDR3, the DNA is TGTGCCAGCGCGTTATCGGGAGGAAGAAATGAGCAGTTCTTC. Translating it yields CASALSGGRNEQFF.

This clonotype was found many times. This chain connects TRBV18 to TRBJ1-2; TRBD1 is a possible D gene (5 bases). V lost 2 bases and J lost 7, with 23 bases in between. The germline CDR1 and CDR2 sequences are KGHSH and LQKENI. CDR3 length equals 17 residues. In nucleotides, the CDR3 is TGTGCCAGCTCACCAAGCGGGGGAAACGCCCGGGTCGGTGGCTACACCTTC. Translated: CASSPSGGNARVGGYTF.

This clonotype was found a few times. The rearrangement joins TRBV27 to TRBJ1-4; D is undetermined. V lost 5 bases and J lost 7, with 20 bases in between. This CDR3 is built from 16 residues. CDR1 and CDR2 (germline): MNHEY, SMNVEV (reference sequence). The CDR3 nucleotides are TGTGCCAGCAGTCTTTTGGGCCCGAGGTTAGGTGAAAAACTGTTTTTT. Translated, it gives CASSLLGPRLGEKLFF.

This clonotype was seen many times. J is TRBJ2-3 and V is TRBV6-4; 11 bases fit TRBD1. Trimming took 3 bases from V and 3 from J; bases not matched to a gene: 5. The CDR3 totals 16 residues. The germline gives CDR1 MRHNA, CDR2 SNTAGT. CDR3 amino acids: CASSETGTGGTDTQYF. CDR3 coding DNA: TGTGCCAGCAGTGAGACCGGGACAGGGGGTACAGATACGCAGTATTTT.

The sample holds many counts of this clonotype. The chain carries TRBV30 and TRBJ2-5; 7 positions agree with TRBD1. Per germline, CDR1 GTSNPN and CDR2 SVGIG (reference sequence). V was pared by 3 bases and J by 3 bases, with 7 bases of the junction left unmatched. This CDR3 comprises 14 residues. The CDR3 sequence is CAWRTGQQKETQYF. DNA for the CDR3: TGTGCCTGGAGGACGGGACAGCAAAAAGAGACCCAGTACTTC.

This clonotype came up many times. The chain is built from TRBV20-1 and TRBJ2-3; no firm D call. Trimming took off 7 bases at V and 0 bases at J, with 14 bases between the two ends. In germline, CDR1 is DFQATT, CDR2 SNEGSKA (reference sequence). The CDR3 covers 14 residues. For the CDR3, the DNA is TGCAGTGGGGCCGGCATGTTAAGCACAGATACGCAGTATTTT. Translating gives CSGAGMLSTDTQYF.

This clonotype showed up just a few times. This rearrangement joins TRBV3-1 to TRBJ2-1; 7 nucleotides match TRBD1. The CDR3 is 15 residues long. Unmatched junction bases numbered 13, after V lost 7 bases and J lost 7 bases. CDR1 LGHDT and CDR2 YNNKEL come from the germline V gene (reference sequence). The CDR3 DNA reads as TGTGCCAGCAACACTCAGACAGGGAGACATAATGAGCAGTTCTTC. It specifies CASNTQTGRHNEQFF.

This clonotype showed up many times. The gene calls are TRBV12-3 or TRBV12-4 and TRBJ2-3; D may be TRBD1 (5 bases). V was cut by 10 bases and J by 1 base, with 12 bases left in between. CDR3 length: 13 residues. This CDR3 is CATRPRGTDTQYF. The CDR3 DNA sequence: TGTGCCACCAGGCCCAGGGGCACAGATACGCAGTATTTT.

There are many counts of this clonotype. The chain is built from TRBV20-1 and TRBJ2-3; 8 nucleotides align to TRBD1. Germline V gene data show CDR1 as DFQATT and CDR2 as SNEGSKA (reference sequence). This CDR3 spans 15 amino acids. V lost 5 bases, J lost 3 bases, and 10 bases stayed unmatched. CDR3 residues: CSASRTGRTTDTQYF. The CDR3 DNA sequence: TGCAGTGCTTCGCGGACAGGGAGGACTACAGATACGCAGTATTTT.